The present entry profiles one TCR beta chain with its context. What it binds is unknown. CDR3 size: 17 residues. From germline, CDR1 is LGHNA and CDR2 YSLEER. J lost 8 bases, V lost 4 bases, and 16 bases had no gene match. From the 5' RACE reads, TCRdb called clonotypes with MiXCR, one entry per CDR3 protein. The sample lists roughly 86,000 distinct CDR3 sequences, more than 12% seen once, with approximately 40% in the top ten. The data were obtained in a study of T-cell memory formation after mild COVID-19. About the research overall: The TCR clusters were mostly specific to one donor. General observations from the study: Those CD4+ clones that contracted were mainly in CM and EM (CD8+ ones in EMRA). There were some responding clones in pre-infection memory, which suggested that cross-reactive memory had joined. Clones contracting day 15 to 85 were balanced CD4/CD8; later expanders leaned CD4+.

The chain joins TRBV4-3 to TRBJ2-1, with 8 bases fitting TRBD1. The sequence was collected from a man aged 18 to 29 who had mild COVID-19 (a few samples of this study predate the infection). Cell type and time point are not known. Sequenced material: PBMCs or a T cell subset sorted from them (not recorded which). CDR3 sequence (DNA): TGCGCCAGCAGCCGAGAAGTGGTTCCGGACAGGGATTATGAGCAGTTCTTC. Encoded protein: CASSREVVPDRDYEQFF.